What follows are 29 T cell receptor beta chains derived from one specimen sequenced in a study of T cell responses to AZD1222 COVID-19 vaccine. The method was immunoSEQ multiplex PCR; TCRdb's version includes in-frame clones alone and lacks a portion of them. The table records under 130,000 clones, around nine tenths of them present only once. The source was peripheral blood, collected 28 days after the second AZD1222 dose. The origin of the receptors is an adult who received the AZD1222 COVID-19 vaccine.

The chain uses TRBV7-9 and TRBJ2-7; a weak D match, TRBD1 (6 bases). CDR1 and CDR2 from the germline V gene are SEHNR and FQNEAQ (reference sequence). V lost 5 bases and J lost 1, with 21 bases in between. The CDR3 length is 17 residues. CDR3 bases: TGTGCCAGCAGCGCCCCCTACAGGGATTTTGGATCCTACGAGCAGTACTTC. Amino acids: CASSAPYRDFGSYEQYF.

The chain carries TRBV6-1 and TRBJ2-3, with D tentatively TRBD2 (6 bases). This CDR3 spans 16 amino acids. The V end was cut by 3 bases, the J end by 4 bases, with 17 bases between. CDR1 and CDR2 (germline): MNHNS, SASEGT. CDR3 residues: CASSDGTPWGPDTQYF. CDR3 coding DNA: TGTGCCAGCAGTGACGGGACTCCGTGGGGTCCAGATACGCAGTATTTT.

This clone has just a few counts. As DNA, the CDR3 is TGTGCCAGCAGTTCAATATTACTGGGCCGGTTGGAGCAGTTCTTC. Residues: CASSSILLGRLEQFF. V and J are TRBV27 and TRBJ2-1; D not resolved. Between the trimmed V and J ends, which lost 4 bases and 10 bases, there was a span of 20 bases. This CDR3 spans 15 amino acids. Germline CDR1 reads MNHEY; CDR2 reads SMNVEV (reference sequence).

This clone was counted many times. V usage is TRBV19 and J usage is TRBJ2-7; 11 positions match TRBD2. With 0 bases clipped from V and 5 bases from J, the junction kept 3 bases outside the gene matches. Germline lookup yields CDR1 LNHDA and CDR2 SQIVND (reference sequence). The CDR3 is 15 amino acids. The CDR3 loop is CASSIELAGVDEQYF. CDR3 DNA: TGTGCCAGTAGTATAGAACTAGCGGGAGTTGACGAGCAGTACTTC.

The chain employs TRBV10-3 and TRBJ2-7, with TRBD2 matching over 13 bases. There are 17 residues in the CDR3. The V gene's germline CDR1 is ENHRY and CDR2 SYGVKD. J gave up 3 bases and V 5 bases, and 10 bases lay outside the gene matches. CDR3 loop: CAISSPHGLAGVYEQYF. CDR3 in DNA: TGTGCCATCAGTTCTCCCCACGGACTAGCGGGGGTCTACGAGCAGTACTTC.

The V and J genes are TRBV19 and TRBJ1-1; D remains ambiguous. From germline, CDR1 is LNHDA and CDR2 SQIVND (reference sequence). V lost 7 bases to trimming and J lost 1 base, with 10 bases between them. This CDR3 has 13 residues. Here the CDR3 DNA reads TGTGCCAGTAAATGGACGGAGAACACTGAAGCTTTCTTT. Translated, it gives CASKWTENTEAFF.

Written as DNA, the CDR3 is TGTGCCAGCTCCCGAGAGGCACTAGCGGGAATCGTGTGGAATGAGCAGTTCTTC. Translating gives CASSREALAGIVWNEQFF. The rearrangement uses TRBV18 and TRBJ2-1; 10 nucleotides match TRBD2. J lost 7 bases, V lost 6 bases, and 18 bases had no gene match. This CDR3 is 18 amino acids long. Germline lookup yields CDR1 KGHSH and CDR2 LQKENI. Using reference TRBV18 and TRBJ2-1 for the parts outside the CDR3, the full variable domain is NAGVMQNPRHLVRRRGQEARLRCSPMKGHSHVYWYRQLPEEGLKFMVYLQKENIIDESGMPKERFSAEFPKEGPSILRIQQVVRGDSAAYFCASSREALAGIVWNEQFFGPGTRLTVL.

The genes are TRBV27 and TRBJ2-7; D unclear. There are 14 residues in the CDR3. Germline V lookup: CDR1 MNHEY, CDR2 SMNVEV (reference sequence). Trimming took off 2 bases at V and 2 bases at J, with 10 bases between the two ends. CDR3 in amino acids: CASSLLVPPYEQYF. CDR3 nucleotides: TGTGCCAGCAGTTTACTAGTTCCCCCCTACGAGCAGTACTTC.

The chain employs TRBV7-3 and TRBJ2-3; D is possibly TRBD1 (5 bases). Germline V gene sequence: CDR1 SGHTA, CDR2 FQGTGA. This CDR3 region has 16 residues. Trimming removed 3 bases from V and 3 bases from J, with 16 bases in between. CDR3: CASSLSSGQATDTQYF. CDR3 sequence (DNA): TGTGCCAGCAGCTTGAGTTCAGGGCAGGCAACAGATACGCAGTATTTT.

This sequence joins TRBV12-3 or TRBV12-4 and TRBJ1-1; D not resolved. The V gene lost 6 bases and the J gene lost 6 bases, with 11 bases spanning the gap. CDR3 size: 12 residues. CDR3 DNA: TGTGCCAGCAGCCCAGTAGGCGCTGAAGCTTTCTTT. Translated, it gives CASSPVGAEAFF.

V gene TRBV24-1 combines with J gene TRBJ2-3, with 8 bases matching TRBD2. CDR3 size: 16 residues. Germline CDR1 and CDR2: KGHDR and SFDVKD. V gave up 1 base and J gave up 5 bases; unmatched junction bases: 7. CDR3 sequence reads: CATSDFSREVQDTQYF. CDR3 nucleotide sequence: TGTGCCACCAGTGATTTCTCGCGGGAGGTCCAAGATACGCAGTATTTT.

The rearrangement links TRBV7-2 to TRBJ2-7; D may be TRBD1 (6 bases). CDR1 is SGHTA and CDR2 is FQGNSA in the germline V gene. Trimming shortened V by 4 bases and J by 0 bases, and 13 bases separated the two germline ends. The CDR3 has 15 amino acids. CDR3 DNA: TGTGCCAGCAGCTCCGGACAGTCCACCTCCTACGAGCAGTACTTC. Its protein product is CASSSGQSTSYEQYF.

This chain uses TRBV19 with TRBJ2-5, with D maybe TRBD1 (5 bases). The CDR3 spans 16 residues. V dropped 5 bases and J dropped 4 bases, with 20 bases sitting between them. Germline CDR1 LNHDA, CDR2 SQIVND (reference sequence). The DNA of the CDR3 is TGTGCCAGTAGTGCCAGGGCCATTGGTCGGACAGAGACCCAGTACTTC. Its translation is CASSARAIGRTETQYF.

In nucleotides, the CDR3 is TGTGCCAGCAGCAGGACGGGCCAACCAAGGGGCTACACCTTC. It translates to CASSRTGQPRGYTF. The chain carries TRBV6-5 and TRBJ1-2; D is unclear. The germline V gene has CDR1 MNHEY and CDR2 SVGAGI. The CDR3 is 14 residues long. V was shortened by 6 bases and J by 8 bases, with 19 bases between the two germline ends.

The chain carries TRBV7-2 and TRBJ2-7; 8 bases fit TRBD1. CDR1 is SGHTA, CDR2 FQGNSA, per germline. The J segment lost 3 bases and the V segment lost 1 base, leaving 5 bases of the junction unmatched. CDR3 size: 15 residues. The CDR3 bases are TGTGCCAGCAGCTTAGGGACAGGGTACGGCTACGAGCAGTACTTC. Protein: CASSLGTGYGYEQYF.

The chain is built from TRBV23-1 and TRBJ2-2, with a tentative D call TRBD2 (5 bases). TRBV23-1 is treated as an ORF (open reading frame) with a function not yet certain. Trimming removed 9 bases at V and 1 base at J, with 21 bases between. This CDR3 is 17 amino acids long. The CDR3 is CASRGGPFRRNTGELFF. CDR3 bases: TGCGCCAGTCGGGGTGGACCCTTCCGGAGGAACACCGGGGAGCTGTTTTTT.

On this clone itself: Relative to the germline gene, one junction end is altered; a read error may explain this. This sequence joins TRBV4-2 and TRBJ2-3; 15 bases are a match to TRBD2. CDR3 size: 17 residues. Per germline, CDR1 LGHNA and CDR2 YNFKEQ. The CDR3 loop reads CASCQRTSGGGSDTQYF. CDR3 in DNA: TGTGCCAGCTGCCAACGGACTAGCGGGGGGGGGTCAGATACGCAGTATTTT.

This chain uses TRBV7-2 with TRBJ1-1; 8 bases align to TRBD1. The trim removed 1 base at V and 7 bases at J, leaving 8 bases unmatched. Germline V gene data show CDR1 as SGHTA and CDR2 as FQGNSA. The CDR3 contains 15 residues. This chain's CDR3 is CASSLDGTGLLEAFF. DNA of the CDR3: TGTGCCAGCAGCTTAGACGGGACAGGTCTGCTTGAAGCTTTCTTT.

This chain joins TRBV7-9 and TRBJ1-1; D is possibly TRBD1 (5 bases). The CDR3 extends over 15 amino acids. V shed 0 bases and J shed 2 bases, with 10 bases lying between them. The germline V gene has CDR1 SEHNR and CDR2 FQNEAQ (reference sequence). This CDR3 reads CASSLAAGLNTEAFF. In DNA form, the CDR3 reads TGTGCCAGCAGCTTAGCGGCAGGGTTAAACACTGAAGCTTTCTTT.

This chain links TRBV5-1 with TRBJ2-2; 13 bases fit TRBD2. Germline CDR1 reads SGHRS; CDR2 reads YFSETQ. There are 16 residues in the CDR3. Unmatched junction bases numbered 7, after V lost 4 bases and J lost 7 bases. CDR3 region: CASSKLAGGPNGELFF. For the CDR3, the DNA is TGCGCCAGCAGCAAACTAGCGGGAGGGCCTAACGGGGAGCTGTTTTTT.

The chain uses TRBV6-1 and TRBJ2-5; possibly TRBD1 for D (5 bases). V shed 2 bases and J shed 5 bases, with 12 bases lying between them. The CDR3 has 14 residues. CDR1 and CDR2 from the germline V gene are MNHNS and SASEGT. CDR3: CASSENRGTETQYF. CDR3 coding DNA: TGTGCCAGCAGTGAAAATAGGGGAACGGAGACCCAGTACTTC.

The J gene is TRBJ2-7, the V gene TRBV9; 9 bases fit TRBD1. Losses at the gene ends were 3 bases for V and 4 bases for J; bases not matched to a gene: 8. The CDR3 totals 15 residues. Germline values: CDR1 SGDLS, CDR2 YYNGEE. The CDR3 sequence: CASSAGQGIGYEQYF. The DNA for the CDR3 is TGTGCCAGCAGCGCGGGACAGGGTATTGGTTACGAGCAGTACTTC.

The chain carries TRBV11-2 and TRBJ1-6, with D tentatively TRBD1 (6 bases). This CDR3 has 14 residues. Germline V gene sequence: CDR1 SGHAT, CDR2 FQNNGV. V was shortened by 1 base and J by 10 bases, with 11 bases between the two germline ends. In nucleotides, the CDR3 is TGTGCCAGCAGCTTAGGAGGGGGGGGATCACCCCTCCACTTT. Amino acid sequence: CASSLGGGGSPLHF.

The count of this clone is one. The chain employs TRBV4-3 and TRBJ1-6; D gene ambiguous. V was clipped by 0 bases and J by 7 bases, with 10 bases between them. Germline assignment: CDR1 LGHNA and CDR2 YSLEER. The CDR3 consists of 15 residues. CDR3 amino acids: CASSQDPRSNSPLHF. Written as DNA, the CDR3 is TGCGCCAGCAGCCAAGATCCCAGGAGCAATTCACCCCTCCACTTT.

This chain links TRBV2 with TRBJ2-2; 9 bases are shared with TRBD2. Per germline, CDR1 SNHLY and CDR2 FYNNEI. This CDR3 is built from 17 residues. The J segment lost 5 bases and the V segment lost 0 bases, leaving 7 bases of the junction unmatched. The CDR3 DNA sequence: TGTGCCAGCAGTGAAGCAAGTCTAGCGGGAAGAACCGGGGAGCTGTTTTTT. Its translation is CASSEASLAGRTGELFF.

The chain combines TRBV6-2 or TRBV6-3 with TRBJ1-1; a weak D match, TRBD1 (5 bases). From germline, CDR1 is MNHEY and CDR2 SVGEGT. The CDR3 has 13 amino acids. V lost 4 bases, J lost 7 bases, and 13 bases lay in between. The CDR3 sequence: CASSWGRGLEAFF. The CDR3 coding sequence is TGTGCCAGCAGTTGGGGGAGGGGCCTTGAAGCTTTCTTT.

The J gene is TRBJ1-6, the V gene TRBV5-5; D gene unclear. This CDR3 has 13 amino acids. The V and J ends lost 7 bases and 1 base respectively, with 6 bases between them. The germline V gene encodes CDR1 SGHKS and CDR2 YYEKEE (reference sequence). CDR3 nucleotide sequence: TGTGCCAGCCGCCTGTCCTATAATTCACCCCTCCACTTT. Its protein is CASRLSYNSPLHF. Variable domain in full (rest from reference TRBV5-5 and TRBJ1-6): DAGVTQSPTHLIKTRGQQVTLRCSPISGHKSVSWYQQVLGQGPQFIFQYYEKEERGRGNFPDRFSARQFPNYSSELNVNALLLGDSALYLCASRLSYNSPLHFGNGTRLTVT.

The chain couples TRBV18 to TRBJ2-7, with TRBD1 matching over 8 bases. Germline CDR1 reads KGHSH; CDR2 reads LQKENI. V shed 5 bases, J shed 5 bases, and the junction held 5 bases outside the gene matches. The CDR3 is 13 amino acids. The CDR3 DNA is TGTGCCAGCTCATCCAGGGGGCGCGACGAGCAGTACTTC. Amino acids: CASSSRGRDEQYF.

The chain employs TRBV19 and TRBJ1-2; D not certain. Trimming cost V 7 bases and J 5 bases, with 14 bases left between them. CDR1 LNHDA and CDR2 SQIVND come from the germline V gene (reference sequence). The CDR3 is made up of 13 amino acids. CDR3 DNA: TGTGCCAGTACTCGAGGTAGAACGTATGGCTACACCTTC. This gives the protein CASTRGRTYGYTF.